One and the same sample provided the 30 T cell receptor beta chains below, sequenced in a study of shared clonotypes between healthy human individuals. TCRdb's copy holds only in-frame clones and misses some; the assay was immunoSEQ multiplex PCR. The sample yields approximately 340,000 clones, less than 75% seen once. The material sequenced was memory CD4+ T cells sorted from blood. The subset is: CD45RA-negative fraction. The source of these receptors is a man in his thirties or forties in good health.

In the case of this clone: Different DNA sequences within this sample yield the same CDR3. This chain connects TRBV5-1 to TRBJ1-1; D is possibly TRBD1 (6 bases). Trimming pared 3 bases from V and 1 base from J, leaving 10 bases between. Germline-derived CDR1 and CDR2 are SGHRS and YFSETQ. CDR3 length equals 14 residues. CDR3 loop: CASSYGQPNTEAFF. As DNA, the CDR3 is TGCGCCAGCAGCTACGGACAGCCGAACACTGAAGCTTTCTTT.

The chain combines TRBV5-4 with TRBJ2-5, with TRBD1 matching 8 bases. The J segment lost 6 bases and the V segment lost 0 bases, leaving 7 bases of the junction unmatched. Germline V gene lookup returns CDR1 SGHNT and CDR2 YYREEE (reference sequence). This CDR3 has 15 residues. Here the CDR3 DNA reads TGTGCCAGCAGCTTGGAATCGGACAGGGCAAAGACCCAGTACTTC. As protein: CASSLESDRAKTQYF.

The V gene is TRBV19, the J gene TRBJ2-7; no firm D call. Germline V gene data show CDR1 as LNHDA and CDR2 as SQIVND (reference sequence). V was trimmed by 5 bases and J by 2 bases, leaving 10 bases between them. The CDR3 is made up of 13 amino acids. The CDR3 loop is CASSPASAYEQYF. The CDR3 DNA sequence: TGTGCCAGTAGTCCTGCCAGCGCCTACGAGCAGTACTTC.

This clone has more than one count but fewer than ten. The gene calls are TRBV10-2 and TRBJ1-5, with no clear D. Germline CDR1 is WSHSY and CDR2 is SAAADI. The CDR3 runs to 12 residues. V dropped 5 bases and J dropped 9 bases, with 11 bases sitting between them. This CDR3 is CASSHEGRPQHF. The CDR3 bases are TGCGCCAGCAGTCATGAGGGTAGGCCCCAGCATTTT.

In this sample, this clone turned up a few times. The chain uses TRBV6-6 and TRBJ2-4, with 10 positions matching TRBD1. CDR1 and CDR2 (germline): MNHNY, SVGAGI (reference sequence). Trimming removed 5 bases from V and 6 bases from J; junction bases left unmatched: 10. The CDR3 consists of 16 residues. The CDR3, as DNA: TGTGCCAGCAGTCCTCAGACAGGGGGCAAAATAAACATTCAGTACTTC. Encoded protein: CASSPQTGGKINIQYF.

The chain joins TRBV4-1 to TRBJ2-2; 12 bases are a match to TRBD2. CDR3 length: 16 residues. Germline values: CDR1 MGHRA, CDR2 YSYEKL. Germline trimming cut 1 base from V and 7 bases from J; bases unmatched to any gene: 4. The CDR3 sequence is CASSQVASGRVGELFF. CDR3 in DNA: TGCGCCAGCAGCCAAGTGGCTAGCGGGAGGGTCGGGGAGCTGTTTTTT.

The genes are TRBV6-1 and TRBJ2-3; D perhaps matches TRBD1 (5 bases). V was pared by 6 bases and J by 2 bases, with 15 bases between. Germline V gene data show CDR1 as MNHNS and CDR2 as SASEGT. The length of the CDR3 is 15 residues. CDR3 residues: CASSPTGWVTDTQYF. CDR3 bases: TGTGCCAGCAGCCCAACAGGTTGGGTCACAGATACGCAGTATTTT.

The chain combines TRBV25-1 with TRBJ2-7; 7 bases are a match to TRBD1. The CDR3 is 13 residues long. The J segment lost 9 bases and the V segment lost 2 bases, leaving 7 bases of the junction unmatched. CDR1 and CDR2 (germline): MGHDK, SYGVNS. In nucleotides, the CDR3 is TGTGCCAGCAGTGAAGACTACAGGGGTGTGCAGTACTTC. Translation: CASSEDYRGVQYF.

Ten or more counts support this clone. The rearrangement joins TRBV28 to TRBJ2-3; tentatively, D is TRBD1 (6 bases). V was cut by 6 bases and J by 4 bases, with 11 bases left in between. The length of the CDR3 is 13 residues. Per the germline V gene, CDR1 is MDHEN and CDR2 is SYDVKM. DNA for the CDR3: TGTGCCAGCAGGGCACAGGGTTCAGATACGCAGTATTTT. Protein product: CASRAQGSDTQYF. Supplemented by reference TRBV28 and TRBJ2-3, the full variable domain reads DVKVTQSSRYLVKRTGEKVFLECVQDMDHENMFWYRQDPGLGLRLIYFSYDVKMKEKGDIPEGYSVSREKKERFSLILESASTNQTSMYLCASRAQGSDTQYFGPGTRLTVL.

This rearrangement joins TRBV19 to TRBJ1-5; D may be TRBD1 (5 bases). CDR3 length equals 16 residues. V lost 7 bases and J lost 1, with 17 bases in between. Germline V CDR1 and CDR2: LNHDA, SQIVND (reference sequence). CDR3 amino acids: CASNVLRQTSNQPQHF. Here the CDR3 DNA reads TGTGCCAGTAACGTTCTCCGACAGACAAGCAATCAGCCCCAGCATTTT.

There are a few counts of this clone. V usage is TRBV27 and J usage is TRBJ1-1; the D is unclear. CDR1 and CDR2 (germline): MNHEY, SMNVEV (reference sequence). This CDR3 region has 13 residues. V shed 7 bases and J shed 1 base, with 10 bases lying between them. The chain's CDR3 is CASNRGANTEAFF. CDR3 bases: TGTGCCAGCAATCGTGGAGCGAACACTGAAGCTTTCTTT.

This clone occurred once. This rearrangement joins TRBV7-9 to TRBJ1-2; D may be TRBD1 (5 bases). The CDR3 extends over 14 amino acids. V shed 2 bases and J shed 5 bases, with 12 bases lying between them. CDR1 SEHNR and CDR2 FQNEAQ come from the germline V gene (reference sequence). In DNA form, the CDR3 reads TGTGCCAGCAGCTTATCGGGGGGATTATATGGCTACACCTTC. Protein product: CASSLSGGLYGYTF.

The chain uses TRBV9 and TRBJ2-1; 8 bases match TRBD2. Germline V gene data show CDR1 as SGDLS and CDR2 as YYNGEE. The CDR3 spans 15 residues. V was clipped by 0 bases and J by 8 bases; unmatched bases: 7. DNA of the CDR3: TGTGCCAGCAGCGTAGAAAGCGGGAGTGGGGATGAGCAGTTCTTC. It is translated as CASSVESGSGDEQFF.

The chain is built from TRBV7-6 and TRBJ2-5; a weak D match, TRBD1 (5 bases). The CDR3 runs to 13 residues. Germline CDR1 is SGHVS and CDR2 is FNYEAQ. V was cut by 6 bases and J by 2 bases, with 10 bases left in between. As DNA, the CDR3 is TGTGCCAGCAGTCCCACAGGTCAAGAGACCCAGTACTTC. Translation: CASSPTGQETQYF.

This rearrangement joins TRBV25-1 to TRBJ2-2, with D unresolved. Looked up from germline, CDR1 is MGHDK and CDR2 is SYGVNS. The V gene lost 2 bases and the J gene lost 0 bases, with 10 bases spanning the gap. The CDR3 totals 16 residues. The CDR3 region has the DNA TGTGCCAGCAGTGAACTCAAGGGCACGAACACCGGGGAGCTGTTTTTT. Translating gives CASSELKGTNTGELFF. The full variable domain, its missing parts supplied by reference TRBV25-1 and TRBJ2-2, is EADIYQTPRYLVIGTGKKITLECSQTMGHDKMYWYQQDPGMELHLIHYSYGVNSTEKGDLSSESTVSRIRTEHFPLTLESARPSHTSQYLCASSELKGTNTGELFFGEGSRLTVL.

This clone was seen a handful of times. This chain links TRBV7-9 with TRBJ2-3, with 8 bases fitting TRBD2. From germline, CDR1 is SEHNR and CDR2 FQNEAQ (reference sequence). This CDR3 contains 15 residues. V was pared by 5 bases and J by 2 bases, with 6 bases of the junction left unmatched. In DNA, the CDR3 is TGTGCCAGCAGCGCATTTAGCGGGGACACAGATACGCAGTATTTT. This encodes CASSAFSGDTDTQYF.

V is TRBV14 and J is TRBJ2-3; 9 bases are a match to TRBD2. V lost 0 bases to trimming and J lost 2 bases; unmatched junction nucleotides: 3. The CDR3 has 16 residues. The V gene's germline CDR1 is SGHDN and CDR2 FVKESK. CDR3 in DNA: TGTGCCAGCAGCCAAGAACTAGCGGGTCACACAGATACGCAGTATTTT. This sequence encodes CASSQELAGHTDTQYF.

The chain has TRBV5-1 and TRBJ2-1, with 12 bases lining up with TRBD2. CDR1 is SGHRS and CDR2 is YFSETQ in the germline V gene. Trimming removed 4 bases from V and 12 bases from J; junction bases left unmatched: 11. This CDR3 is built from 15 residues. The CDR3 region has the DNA TGCGCCAGCAGCCTGAGACTAGCGGGAGCAACCACGCAGTTCTTC. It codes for CASSLRLAGATTQFF.

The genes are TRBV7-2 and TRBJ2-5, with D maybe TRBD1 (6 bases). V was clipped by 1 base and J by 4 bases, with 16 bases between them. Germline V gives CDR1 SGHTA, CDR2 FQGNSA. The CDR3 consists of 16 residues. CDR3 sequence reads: CASSLGTGQGGETQYF. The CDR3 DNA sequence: TGTGCCAGCAGCTTAGGGACGGGACAAGGTGGAGAGACCCAGTACTTC.

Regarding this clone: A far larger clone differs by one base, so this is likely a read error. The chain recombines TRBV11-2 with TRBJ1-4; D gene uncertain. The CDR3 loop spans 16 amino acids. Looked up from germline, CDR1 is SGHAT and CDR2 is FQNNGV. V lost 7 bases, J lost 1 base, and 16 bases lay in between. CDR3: CASNSKTFLTNEKLFF. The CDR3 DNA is TGTGCCAGCAACTCGAAGACATTTTTAACTAATGAAAAACTGTTTTTT.

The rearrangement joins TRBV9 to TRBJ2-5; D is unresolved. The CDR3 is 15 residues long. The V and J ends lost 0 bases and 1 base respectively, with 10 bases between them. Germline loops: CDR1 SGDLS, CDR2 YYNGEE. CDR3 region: CASSVGGTRQETQYF. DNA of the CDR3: TGTGCCAGCAGCGTAGGAGGCACCCGCCAAGAGACCCAGTACTTC.

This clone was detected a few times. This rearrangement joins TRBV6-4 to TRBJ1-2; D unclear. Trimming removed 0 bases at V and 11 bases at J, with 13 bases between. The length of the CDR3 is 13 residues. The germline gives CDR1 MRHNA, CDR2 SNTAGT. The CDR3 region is CASSDSNEGVYTF. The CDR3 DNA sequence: TGTGCCAGCAGTGACTCGAACGAGGGAGTATACACCTTC.

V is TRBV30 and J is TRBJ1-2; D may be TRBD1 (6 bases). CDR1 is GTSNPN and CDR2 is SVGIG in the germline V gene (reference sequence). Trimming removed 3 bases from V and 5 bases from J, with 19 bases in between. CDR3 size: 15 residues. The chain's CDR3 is CAWSKSQGRGYGYTF. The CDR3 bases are TGTGCCTGGAGCAAATCTCAGGGGAGGGGGTATGGCTACACCTTC.

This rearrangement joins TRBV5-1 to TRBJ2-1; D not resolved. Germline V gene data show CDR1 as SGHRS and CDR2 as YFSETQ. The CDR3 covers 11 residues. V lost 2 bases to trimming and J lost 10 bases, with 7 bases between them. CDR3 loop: CASSLSVEQFF. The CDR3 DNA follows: TGCGCCAGCAGCTTAAGCGTCGAGCAGTTCTTC.

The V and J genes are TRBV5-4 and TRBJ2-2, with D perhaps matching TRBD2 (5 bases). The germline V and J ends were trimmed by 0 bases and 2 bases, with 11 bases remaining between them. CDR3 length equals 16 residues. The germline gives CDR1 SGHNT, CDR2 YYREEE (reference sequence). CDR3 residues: CASSLVAFPNTGELFF. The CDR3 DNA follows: TGTGCCAGCAGCTTGGTAGCGTTCCCCAACACCGGGGAGCTGTTTTTT.

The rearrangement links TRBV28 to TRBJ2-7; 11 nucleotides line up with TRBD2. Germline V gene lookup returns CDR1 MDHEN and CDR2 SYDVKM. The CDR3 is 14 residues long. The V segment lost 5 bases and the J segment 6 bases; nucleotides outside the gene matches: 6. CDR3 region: CASSIAGGSGEQYF. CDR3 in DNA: TGTGCCAGCAGTATAGCGGGAGGGTCGGGCGAGCAGTACTTC.

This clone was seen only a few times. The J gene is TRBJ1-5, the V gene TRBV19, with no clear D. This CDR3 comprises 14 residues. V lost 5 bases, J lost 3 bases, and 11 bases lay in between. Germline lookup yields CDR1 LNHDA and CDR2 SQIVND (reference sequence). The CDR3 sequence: CASSYGPNNQPQHF. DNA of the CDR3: TGTGCCAGTAGTTACGGACCGAACAATCAGCCCCAGCATTTT.

CDR3 sequence (DNA): TGTGCCAGCTCACTGGGAGTCTACAATGAGCAGTTCTTC. Translating gives CASSLGVYNEQFF. The rearrangement uses TRBV18 and TRBJ2-1; the D gene is possibly TRBD2 (5 bases). The V end was cut by 4 bases, the J end by 3 bases, with 7 bases between. The CDR3 spans 13 residues. Germline V lookup: CDR1 KGHSH, CDR2 LQKENI.

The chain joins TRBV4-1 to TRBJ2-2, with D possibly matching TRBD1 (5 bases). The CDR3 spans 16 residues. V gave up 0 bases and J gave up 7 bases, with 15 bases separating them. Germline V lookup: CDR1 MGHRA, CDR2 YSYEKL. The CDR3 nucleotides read TGCGCCAGCAGCCAAGATTCGACCAGAAGGGGCGGGGAGCTGTTTTTT. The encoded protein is CASSQDSTRRGGELFF.

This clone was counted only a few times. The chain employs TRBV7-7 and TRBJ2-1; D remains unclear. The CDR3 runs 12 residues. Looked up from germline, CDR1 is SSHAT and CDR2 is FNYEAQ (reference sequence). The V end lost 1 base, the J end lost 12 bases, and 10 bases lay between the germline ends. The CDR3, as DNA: TGTGCCAGCAGCTTAGTAGGGCCGGTGCAGTTCTTC. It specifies CASSLVGPVQFF.